Below are 30 T cell receptor beta chains sequenced from a single sample in a study of blood T cells in healthy people across ages. Together with a sample-barcoded 5' primer, a J-beta primer mix was included in a second PCR lasting roughly 6 to 12 cycles. Each CDR3 protein gets one entry after TCRdb re-called the 5' RACE reads with MiXCR. The profile covers about 1,400,000 distinct CDR3 sequences, with approximately 59% appearing a single time and 6.5% to 8.5% taken by the ten largest. The source material was blood. These receptors all stem from a young man in good health.

The J gene is TRBJ1-1, the V gene TRBV6-4, with a tentative D call TRBD1 (5 bases). The CDR3 sequence is 14 residues long. Germline values: CDR1 MRHNA, CDR2 SNTAGT. The ends were cut back, 6 bases at V and 6 bases at J, with 17 bases in the middle. CDR3 nucleotide sequence: TGTGCCAGCAGCTTTGATCTGACAGCCCCTGAAGCTTTCTTT. This encodes CASSFDLTAPEAFF.

In this sample, this clonotype turned up once. The V call is TRBV4-1, the J call TRBJ1-2, with a tentative D call TRBD1 (5 bases). Trimming took off 3 bases at V and 8 bases at J, with 16 bases between the two ends. The CDR3 spans 14 residues. Germline lookup yields CDR1 MGHRA and CDR2 YSYEKL. Here the CDR3 DNA reads TGCGCCAGCAGCCAGCCGGGGCCCCCAAGGGGCTACACCTTC. Translated: CASSQPGPPRGYTF.

This chain joins TRBV6-1 and TRBJ2-1; D possibly corresponds to TRBD1 (5 bases). The CDR3 spans 16 residues. Germline CDR1 and CDR2: MNHNS and SASEGT. Between the trimmed V and J ends, which lost 5 bases and 4 bases, there was a span of 18 bases. The chain's CDR3 is CASSRLGPFGYNEQFF. The CDR3 coding sequence is TGTGCCAGCAGTCGGCTGGGGCCCTTCGGTTACAATGAGCAGTTCTTC.

This chain links TRBV5-1 with TRBJ2-6, with unresolved D. CDR1 is SGHRS and CDR2 is YFSETQ in the germline V gene. V lost 1 base and J 0 bases, leaving 8 bases between the germline ends. This CDR3 has 16 amino acids. CDR3 DNA sequence: TGCGCCAGCAGCTTGATAAGACCCTCTGGGGCCAACGTCCTGACTTTC. Translation: CASSLIRPSGANVLTF.

V usage is TRBV12-3 or TRBV12-4 and J usage is TRBJ1-2, with D maybe TRBD1 (5 bases). CDR3 length: 17 amino acids. The ends were cut back, 5 bases at V and 6 bases at J, with 25 bases in the middle. CDR3 loop: CASSRRGQGLLLDGYTF. In nucleotides, the CDR3 is TGTGCCAGCAGTCGTAGAGGTCAGGGCTTACTCCTCGATGGCTACACCTTC.

The V call is TRBV20-1, the J call TRBJ2-1; 14 bases fit TRBD2. From germline, CDR1 is DFQATT and CDR2 SNEGSKA (reference sequence). The CDR3 is made up of 13 amino acids. With 6 bases clipped from V and 8 bases from J, the junction kept 3 bases outside the gene matches. The CDR3 reads CSAGLAGGDEQFF. The CDR3 DNA reads as TGCAGTGCCGGACTAGCGGGAGGAGATGAGCAGTTCTTC.

V is TRBV7-2 and J is TRBJ1-4, with unresolved D. The germline V gene encodes CDR1 SGHTA and CDR2 FQGNSA. CDR3 length: 15 amino acids. V lost 5 bases to trimming and J lost 3 bases, with 13 bases between them. DNA of the CDR3: TGTGCCAGCAGCCGATCCACGTTATCTAATGAAAAACTGTTTTTT. Encoded protein: CASSRSTLSNEKLFF.

The V gene is TRBV28, the J gene TRBJ1-1, with D tentatively TRBD1 (6 bases). Between the trimmed V and J ends, which lost 6 bases and 7 bases, there was a span of 18 bases. The CDR3 contains 14 residues. Germline CDR1 MDHEN, CDR2 SYDVKM. The CDR3 nucleotides read TGTGCCAGCAGGCCCCTGGATGAGGGGGGTGAAGCTTTCTTT. It specifies CASRPLDEGGEAFF.

This chain connects TRBV7-2 to TRBJ1-6; no definite D call. V lost 0 bases, J lost 7 bases, and 7 bases lay in between. CDR3 length equals 14 residues. From germline, CDR1 is SGHTA and CDR2 FQGNSA. The CDR3 here is CASSLAYKNSPLHF. The CDR3 nucleotides are TGTGCCAGCAGCTTAGCGTATAAGAATTCACCCCTCCACTTT.

CDR3 in amino acids: CSASRGGETQFF. The CDR3 DNA follows: TGCAGTGCTAGTCGAGGAGGAGAGACCCAGTTCTTC. The chain is built from TRBV20-1 and TRBJ2-1; D is possibly TRBD2 (5 bases). The CDR3 loop spans 12 amino acids. Trimming removed 3 bases from V and 13 bases from J, with 16 bases in between. CDR1 is DFQATT, CDR2 SNEGSKA, per germline (reference sequence).

The chain is built from TRBV20-1 and TRBJ1-1, with TRBD1 identical over 7 bases. Per the germline V gene, CDR1 is DFQATT and CDR2 is SNEGSKA (reference sequence). Trimming at V came to 3 bases and at J to 8 bases, leaving 15 bases not matched to a gene. The CDR3 is 15 amino acids. In DNA, the CDR3 is TGCAGTGCTAGCCAGCCAATAACTTCGGACAGGGAAGCTTTCTTT. Protein product: CSASQPITSDREAFF.

This clonotype has ten or more counts. V and J are TRBV29-1 and TRBJ1-2; D ambiguous. The germline V gene has CDR1 SQVTM and CDR2 ANQGSEA. The V and J ends lost 3 bases and 1 base respectively, with 12 bases between them. CDR3 length equals 14 residues. The CDR3, as DNA: TGCAGCGTTGAGTCACAGTCTCGTAACTATGGCTACACCTTC. Its translation is CSVESQSRNYGYTF.

V is TRBV20-1 and J is TRBJ2-3, with 14 bases matching TRBD2. CDR1 and CDR2 (germline): DFQATT, SNEGSKA (reference sequence). With V trimmed by 3 bases and J by 6 bases, 8 bases remained unmatched. The CDR3 is made up of 16 amino acids. The CDR3 DNA reads as TGCAGTGCTAGTCCGGGACTAGCGGGAGCCCCGGATACGCAGTATTTT. Protein sequence: CSASPGLAGAPDTQYF.

The rearrangement links TRBV20-1 to TRBJ1-4, with no clear D. This CDR3 contains 12 residues. Trimming took off 0 bases at V and 8 bases at J, with 7 bases between the two ends. Germline assignment: CDR1 DFQATT and CDR2 SNEGSKA (reference sequence). The chain's CDR3 is CSARDTAEKLFF. The CDR3 coding sequence is TGCAGTGCTAGAGATACAGCCGAAAAACTGTTTTTT.

The chain combines TRBV6-1 with TRBJ1-5; D remains ambiguous. V gave up 7 bases and J gave up 3 bases, with 16 bases separating them. The CDR3 sequence is 15 residues long. Germline V gene lookup returns CDR1 MNHNS and CDR2 SASEGT. The CDR3: CASMRVGVINQPQHF. DNA for the CDR3: TGTGCCAGCATGCGAGTGGGAGTAATCAATCAGCCCCAGCATTTT.

This clonotype is a singleton in its sample. The chain uses TRBV11-2 and TRBJ2-5; no firm D call. This CDR3 is 18 amino acids long. Trimming took 4 bases from V and 1 from J, leaving 22 bases between them. Germline CDR1 reads SGHAT; CDR2 reads FQNNGV. The CDR3 region is CASSSPVATLGPQETQYF. DNA for the CDR3: TGTGCCAGCAGCTCTCCGGTTGCTACGCTCGGTCCCCAAGAGACCCAGTACTTC.

The chain combines TRBV20-1 with TRBJ2-5; D remains unclear. CDR1 is DFQATT, CDR2 SNEGSKA, per germline (reference sequence). V lost 3 bases, J lost 2 bases, and 13 bases lay in between. The CDR3 consists of 14 residues. The CDR3 is CSARNFGRQETQYF. The DNA for the CDR3 is TGCAGTGCTAGGAACTTCGGCAGGCAAGAGACCCAGTACTTC.

This clonotype was seen a few times. The rearrangement joins TRBV20-1 to TRBJ1-4; TRBD1 might be the D (6 bases). CDR1 and CDR2 (germline): DFQATT, SNEGSKA (reference sequence). This CDR3 spans 19 amino acids. V was shortened by 2 bases and J by 8 bases, with 30 bases between the two germline ends. The CDR3, as DNA: TGCAGTGCTAGACCCCCGGGTTCAGCTGGGCAGTATCAGGGGGAAAAACTGTTTTTT. This gives the protein CSARPPGSAGQYQGEKLFF.

This chain links TRBV28 with TRBJ2-3; D not certain. The CDR3 is 14 amino acids. Germline-derived CDR1 and CDR2 are MDHEN and SYDVKM. V was trimmed by 3 bases and J by 3 bases, leaving 10 bases between them. CDR3 DNA sequence: TGTGCCAGCAGTTTTCTTGGGATTACAGATACGCAGTATTTT. Protein: CASSFLGITDTQYF.

The CDR3 sequence: CASSPRGGESYNEQFF. The CDR3 DNA follows: TGTGCCAGCAGCCCCCGGGGTGGAGAGTCCTACAATGAGCAGTTCTTC. The J gene is TRBJ2-1, the V gene TRBV7-9; D perhaps matches TRBD2 (5 bases). Trimming removed 5 bases at V and 1 base at J, with 15 bases between. CDR1 and CDR2 (germline): SEHNR, FQNEAQ (reference sequence). The CDR3 has 16 amino acids.

This clonotype was seen a few times. The chain couples TRBV5-1 to TRBJ2-3, with 11 bases that match TRBD2. The V and J ends lost 3 bases and 4 bases, in that order; junction bases with no gene match: 7. The CDR3 totals 16 residues. The germline gives CDR1 SGHRS, CDR2 YFSETQ. The CDR3: CASSSSTSGTSDTQYF. The CDR3 DNA reads as TGCGCCAGCAGCTCCTCGACTAGCGGGACGTCAGATACGCAGTATTTT.

This clonotype came up a few times. V usage is TRBV6-4 and J usage is TRBJ2-1; D remains ambiguous. This CDR3 has 13 residues. Germline values: CDR1 MRHNA, CDR2 SNTAGT. V was shortened by 0 bases and J by 6 bases, with 6 bases between the two germline ends. The chain's CDR3 is CASSDSSGNEQFF. The DNA for the CDR3 is TGTGCCAGCAGTGACTCTTCAGGCAATGAGCAGTTCTTC.

The CDR3 DNA reads as TGTGCCAGCAGCCATTCCGAAAGGACAGGGGGTGGCTACACCTTC. Protein: CASSHSERTGGGYTF. The chain employs TRBV3-1 and TRBJ1-2, with 10 nucleotides matching TRBD1. Germline CDR1 reads LGHDT; CDR2 reads YNNKEL (reference sequence). Trimming removed 3 bases from V and 7 bases from J; junction bases left unmatched: 8. This CDR3 is 15 amino acids long.

The chain joins TRBV5-1 to TRBJ2-1, with no clear D. Germline V gives CDR1 SGHRS, CDR2 YFSETQ. V was shortened by 0 bases and J by 5 bases, with 6 bases between the two germline ends. The CDR3 is made up of 13 amino acids. The CDR3, as DNA: TGCGCCAGCAGCTTGGACGGGCACAATGAGCAGTTCTTC. As protein: CASSLDGHNEQFF. The variable domain in full, completed from reference TRBV5-1 and TRBJ2-1, reads KAGVTQTPRYLIKTRGQQVTLSCSPISGHRSVSWYQQTPGQGLQFLFEYFSETQRNKGNFPGRFSGRQFSNSRSEMNVSTLELGDSALYLCASSLDGHNEQFFGPGTRLTVL.

The chain carries TRBV7-9 and TRBJ2-7; D uncertain. Judging by the DNA end, TRBJ2-5 fits better; the J call may be wrong. The germline V gene has CDR1 SEHNR and CDR2 FQNEAQ (reference sequence). The CDR3 extends over 13 amino acids. The CDR3 DNA reads TGTGCCAGCAGCTCACCGAAGGAGGAGACCCAGTACTTC. Protein: CASSSPKEETQYF.

The rearrangement links TRBV6-5 to TRBJ1-4; D is ambiguous. The CDR3 consists of 13 residues. CDR1 and CDR2 (germline): MNHEY, SVGAGI. V lost 6 bases and J 7 bases, leaving 12 bases between the germline ends. DNA for the CDR3: TGTGCCAGCAGCTCCCAACCTACTGAAAAACTGTTTTTT. This sequence encodes CASSSQPTEKLFF.

A remark on this clonotype: A read error may be the cause here, since a much bigger clone is one base away. The V call is TRBV27, the J call TRBJ2-1, with TRBD2 matching 8 bases. The J call may be faulty, since TRBJ2-7 better matches the DNA end. Per germline, CDR1 MNHEY and CDR2 SMNVEV (reference sequence). The CDR3 contains 14 residues. The CDR3 loop is CASSLGLDYNEQYF. The CDR3 nucleotides read TGTGCCAGCAGTTTGGGACTAGACTACAATGAGCAGTACTTC.

This clonotype was counted between two and nine times. The chain employs TRBV5-1 and TRBJ1-5; 9 bases agree with TRBD1. V shed 4 bases, J shed 2 bases, and the junction held 4 bases outside the gene matches. From germline, CDR1 is SGHRS and CDR2 YFSETQ. The CDR3 runs to 15 residues. As DNA, the CDR3 is TGCGCCAGCAGCCCCACAGGGGGCCGCAATCAGCCCCAGCATTTT. Protein: CASSPTGGRNQPQHF. The full variable domain, rest sourced from reference TRBV5-1 and TRBJ1-5, is KAGVTQTPRYLIKTRGQQVTLSCSPISGHRSVSWYQQTPGQGLQFLFEYFSETQRNKGNFPGRFSGRQFSNSRSEMNVSTLELGDSALYLCASSPTGGRNQPQHFGDGTRLSIL.

This chain joins TRBV20-1 and TRBJ2-5; D is perhaps TRBD1 or TRBD2 (5 bases each). The end of the DNA aligns better with TRBJ2-7, so the J call may be wrong. The CDR3 runs 16 residues. Germline CDR1 DFQATT, CDR2 SNEGSKA (reference sequence). The CDR3 DNA is TGCAGTGCTCTAAGGCCCGCGGGTGCAGGGTTTCACGAGCAGTACTTC. It encodes CSALRPAGAGFHEQYF.

J is TRBJ1-5 and V is TRBV7-2; D not resolved. Trimming took 5 bases from V and 9 from J, leaving 11 bases between them. This CDR3 comprises 12 residues. Germline assignment: CDR1 SGHTA and CDR2 FQGNSA. Here the CDR3 reads CASSPLGGPQHF. The CDR3 coding sequence is TGTGCCAGCAGCCCCCTAGGCGGGCCCCAGCATTTT.